The 26 T cell receptor beta chains below all came from one sample that was sequenced in a study of T cells in Graves' hyperthyroidism and ophthalmopathy (dated by TCRdb to the late 2010s). Receptor libraries were prepared by multiplex PCR. TCRdb shows the sequencer as Illumina HiSeq 2000. TCR beta CDR3 regions were amplified from RNA transcripts. A first-round RT-PCR of the TCR CDR3 used the HTBI primer set with the Qiagen OneStep RT-PCR kit. TCRdb reanalyzed the raw reads on its own, using fastp at Q25 for trimming and MiXCR for clone calling, and kept in-frame beta chains. Rows merge per CDR3 protein into single entries with the most common DNA and genes. The sample table lists hundreds of thousands of distinct CDR3 sequences, 35% to 55% of them with a count of one. In total, the top ten clones hold about 7.9% of the sample. The source material was peripheral blood or thyroid tissue (not recorded which). All receptors derive from a woman aged 18-29 years with Graves' hyperthyroidism. Donor details come from another sample of the same person, matched by shared clones.

This clonotype was detected only a few times. The V and J genes are TRBV10-3 and TRBJ2-7; D might be TRBD1 (6 bases). Germline CDR1 is ENHRY and CDR2 is SYGVKD. V shed 10 bases and J shed 1 base, with 8 bases lying between them. The CDR3 runs 11 residues. CDR3 protein: CATQGSYEQYF. The CDR3 nucleotides are TGTGCCACGCAGGGGTCCTACGAGCAGTACTTC.

This clonotype was counted a single time. This chain connects TRBV11-2 to TRBJ1-3; TRBD1 matches at 8 bases. The V segment lost 5 bases and the J segment 0 bases; nucleotides outside the gene matches: 12. This CDR3 spans 18 amino acids. The germline V gene encodes CDR1 SGHAT and CDR2 FQNNGV. The CDR3, as DNA: TGTGCCAGCAGCACATATGTCAGGACAGGGAGCTCTGGAAACACCATATATTTT. It is translated as CASSTYVRTGSSGNTIYF. The complete variable domain, with remaining parts taken from reference TRBV11-2 and TRBJ1-3, reads EAGVAQSPRYKIIEKRQSVAFWCNPISGHATLYWYQQILGQGPKLLIQFQNNGVVDDSQLPKDRFSAERLKGVDSTLKIQPAKLEDSAVYLCASSTYVRTGSSGNTIYFGEGSWLTVV.

This clonotype was observed a handful of times. The junction does not match germline at one end; this may be a read error. V and J are TRBV10-3 and TRBJ2-7; D may be TRBD1 or TRBD2 (5 bases each). The CDR3 runs to 14 residues. The V gene's germline CDR1 is ENHRY and CDR2 SYGVKD. This CDR3 reads CASSLWDGGYEQYF. CDR3 in DNA: TGTGCCAGCAGTCTCTGGGACGGAGGCTACGAGCAGTACTTC.

CDR3 protein: CASSQTGENPYEQYF. The DNA for the CDR3 is TGTGCCAGCAGCCAAACAGGGGAAAATCCCTACGAGCAGTACTTC. This rearrangement joins TRBV7-2 to TRBJ2-7, with 7 bases fitting TRBD1. The CDR3 is made up of 15 amino acids. V gave up 5 bases and J gave up 2 bases; unmatched junction bases: 9. Germline V CDR1 and CDR2: SGHTA, FQGNSA.

This clonotype occurred many times. This chain connects TRBV7-6 to TRBJ2-5; a weak D match, TRBD1 (6 bases). Germline CDR1 is SGHVS and CDR2 is FNYEAQ. V dropped 1 base and J dropped 14 bases, with 14 bases sitting between them. The CDR3 is 12 residues long. The CDR3 protein is CASSLEAGQKYF. CDR3 DNA: TGTGCCAGCAGCTTAGAGGCCGGACAGAAATACTTC.

This clonotype was seen many times. V gene TRBV11-2 combines with J gene TRBJ2-5; 7 positions match TRBD1. The CDR3 contains 13 residues. Germline V gives CDR1 SGHAT, CDR2 FQNNGV. The V and J ends lost 8 bases and 5 bases, in that order; junction bases with no gene match: 8. The CDR3 DNA reads as TGTGCCAGCGAATACAGGGGAAAGGAGACCCAGTACTTC. Protein product: CASEYRGKETQYF.

This clonotype was seen repeatedly, ten times or more. V usage is TRBV24-1 and J usage is TRBJ1-1, with D unresolved. V lost 3 bases and J lost 5, with 9 bases in between. The CDR3 spans 13 residues. Germline V gives CDR1 KGHDR, CDR2 SFDVKD. The CDR3 spells CATSDDSGTEAFF. The CDR3, as DNA: TGTGCCACCAGTGATGATTCGGGGACTGAAGCTTTCTTT.

The chain combines TRBV12-3 or TRBV12-4 with TRBJ2-7; 7 bases align to TRBD1. This CDR3 contains 13 residues. The junction had 6 bases not matched to a gene; V was cut back by 4 bases and J by 6 bases. Here the CDR3 DNA reads TGTGCCAGCAGTTACGGACAGGTCGGCGAGCAGTACTTC. Protein: CASSYGQVGEQYF.

This clonotype came up a few times. The rearrangement joins TRBV19 to TRBJ1-4; 9 positions match TRBD1. V was pared by 7 bases and J by 8 bases, with 8 bases of the junction left unmatched. Germline CDR1 LNHDA, CDR2 SQIVND (reference sequence). The CDR3 loop spans 14 amino acids. The CDR3 nucleotides are TGTGCCAGTACCCACGGGACAGGGTACGAAAAACTGTTTTTT. Protein product: CASTHGTGYEKLFF.

The V gene is TRBV15, the J gene TRBJ2-2; 7 positions match TRBD1. CDR1 LNHNV and CDR2 YYDKDF come from the germline V gene (reference sequence). Losses at the gene ends were 1 base for V and 8 bases for J; bases not matched to a gene: 4. This CDR3 has 14 amino acids. In DNA, the CDR3 is TGTGCCACCAGCAGAGGACAGGGCTCTGGGGAGCTGTTTTTT. It translates to CATSRGQGSGELFF.

The rearrangement uses TRBV5-8 and TRBJ2-5; TRBD1 aligns across 12 bases. The CDR3 runs to 14 residues. After removal of 3 bases from V and 5 bases from J, the junction contained 2 bases not matched to a gene. Germline assignment: CDR1 SGHTS and CDR2 YDEGEE. CDR3 protein: CASSWDRGQETQYF. As DNA, the CDR3 is TGTGCCAGCAGCTGGGACAGGGGGCAGGAGACCCAGTACTTC.

The chain employs TRBV7-2 and TRBJ1-2; D ambiguous. With 7 bases removed from V and 2 bases from J, the gap between germline ends came to 11 bases. The germline V gene encodes CDR1 SGHTA and CDR2 FQGNSA. This CDR3 has 13 amino acids. The CDR3 DNA sequence: TGTGCCAGCACCACGATCCCAAACTATGGCTACACCTTC. Translating it yields CASTTIPNYGYTF.

This chain joins TRBV29-1 and TRBJ1-1; 10 bases line up with TRBD1. The CDR3 has 12 amino acids. Germline V gene data show CDR1 as SQVTM and CDR2 as ANQGSEA. Trimming took 6 bases from V and 8 from J; bases not matched to a gene: 6. CDR3 protein: CSVTGTGAEAFF. DNA for the CDR3: TGCAGCGTCACAGGGACAGGGGCCGAAGCTTTCTTT.

As for this clonotype: It may be a read error: a sequence one base away is much more abundant. CDR3 sequence: CSASPLGNQPQHF. The CDR3 DNA reads as TGCAGTGCTAGTCCATTGGGGAATCAGCCCCAGCATTTT. V and J are TRBV20-1 and TRBJ1-5; no firm D call. The germline gives CDR1 DFQATT, CDR2 SNEGSKA (reference sequence). With 3 bases removed from V and 4 bases from J, the gap between germline ends came to 10 bases. This CDR3 has 13 amino acids.

This clonotype was counted a few times. CDR3 sequence: CSARDVGGSYEQYF. The CDR3 nucleotides read TGCAGTGCTAGAGACGTTGGGGGGTCCTACGAGCAGTACTTC. The rearrangement uses TRBV20-1 and TRBJ2-7; possibly TRBD2 for D (6 bases). This CDR3 has 14 residues. Germline lookup yields CDR1 DFQATT and CDR2 SNEGSKA (reference sequence). Trimming removed 0 bases at V and 1 base at J, with 10 bases between.

This clonotype was detected many times. The rearrangement uses TRBV30 and TRBJ1-6; unclear D gene. Germline V CDR1 and CDR2: GTSNPN, SVGIG (reference sequence). The V and J ends lost 1 base and 9 bases respectively, with 7 bases between them. The CDR3 sequence is 12 residues long. CDR3 coding DNA: TGTGCCTGGAGTGCCCGGGGTTCACCCCTCCACTTT. Its protein product is CAWSARGSPLHF.

Comment on this clonotype: No conserved phenylalanine or tryptophan ends this CDR3, so it is likely a read error. The DNA is omitted, as the CDR3 cannot be located on it reliably, and the CDR3 follows TCRdb's listing. The chain links TRBV7-8 to TRBJ1-1. Germline V gene sequence: CDR1 SGHVS, CDR2 FQNEAQ. The CDR3 contains 13 residues when both ends are counted. The CDR3 loop reads CASSLGQRSEFSI.

This clonotype was observed a few times. CDR3 protein: CASSGVALNSPLHF. CDR3 DNA: TGTGCCAGCAGTGGCGTGGCCTTGAATTCACCCCTCCACTTT. The rearrangement joins TRBV6-1 to TRBJ1-6; the D is unclear. Germline V gene data show CDR1 as MNHNS and CDR2 as SASEGT. Between the trimmed V and J ends, which lost 4 bases and 7 bases, there was a span of 11 bases. The CDR3 extends over 14 amino acids.

This clonotype occurred many times. This chain joins TRBV15 and TRBJ1-5; TRBD1 is a possible D gene (6 bases). Germline CDR1 reads LNHNV; CDR2 reads YYDKDF (reference sequence). This CDR3 is 15 amino acids long. Trimming cost V 3 bases and J 6 bases, with 15 bases left between them. The CDR3 bases are TGTGCCACCAGCAGGGATACAGGGTTACTTCAGCCCCAGCATTTT. It encodes CATSRDTGLLQPQHF.

This rearrangement joins TRBV29-1 to TRBJ1-2; perhaps TRBD1 as D (6 bases). Germline assignment: CDR1 SQVTM and CDR2 ANQGSEA. The CDR3 spans 16 residues. Trimming took 0 bases from V and 3 from J, leaving 17 bases between them. Here the CDR3 DNA reads TGCAGCGTTGAAGAGGGGGCAGACGGTGGATACTATGGCTACACCTTC. This translates into CSVEEGADGGYYGYTF.

This clonotype was seen a few times. The chain recombines TRBV29-1 with TRBJ1-2; TRBD1 might be the D (5 bases). V was clipped by 3 bases and J by 8 bases, with 16 bases between them. From germline, CDR1 is SQVTM and CDR2 ANQGSEA. This CDR3 has 13 amino acids. For the CDR3, the DNA is TGCAGCGTTGATCTGGCTAGGGGCGAAGGCTACACCTTC. Translation gives CSVDLARGEGYTF.

Worth noting for this clonotype: The junction does not match germline at one end; this may be a read error. V gene TRBV7-9 combines with J gene TRBJ1-3; D gene unclear. Germline CDR1 SEHNR, CDR2 FQNEAQ (reference sequence). This CDR3 is 14 amino acids long. In nucleotides, the CDR3 is TGTGCCATCAGCTTAGAAGACTCTGGAAACACCATATATTTT. It codes for CAISLEDSGNTIYF.

This clonotype showed up just a few times. The V and J genes are TRBV12-3 or TRBV12-4 and TRBJ1-2; 7 bases line up with TRBD1. The length of the CDR3 is 13 residues. V dropped 6 bases and J dropped 4; count of bases not matched to a gene: 5. The CDR3 reads CASRGTESYGYTF. CDR3 nucleotide sequence: TGTGCCAGCAGAGGGACAGAGTCCTATGGCTACACCTTC.

The V gene is TRBV19, the J gene TRBJ2-2; 7 bases are a match to TRBD1. The CDR3 is 15 residues long. From germline, CDR1 is LNHDA and CDR2 SQIVND (reference sequence). Trimming cost V 2 bases and J 4 bases; bases outside gene matches: 4. CDR3 region: CASSITGAGTGELFF. Here the CDR3 DNA reads TGTGCCAGTAGTATAACAGGGGCGGGCACCGGGGAGCTGTTTTTT.

This clonotype was observed a few times. The V and J genes are TRBV9 and TRBJ2-5, with D hard to call. The germline V and J ends were trimmed by 0 bases and 4 bases, with 7 bases remaining between them. There are 13 residues in the CDR3. Germline assignment: CDR1 SGDLS and CDR2 YYNGEE. CDR3 residues: CASSVGGGETQYF. The CDR3 region has the DNA TGTGCCAGCAGCGTAGGCGGCGGAGAGACCCAGTACTTC.

The gene calls are TRBV10-2 and TRBJ1-5; D unclear. Looked up from germline, CDR1 is WSHSY and CDR2 is SAAADI. Trimming left V 6 bases short and J 0 bases short, with 21 bases between. The CDR3 length is 18 residues. CDR3 sequence reads: CASSQEEGRGYSNQPQHF. CDR3 sequence (DNA): TGCGCCAGCAGCCAAGAGGAGGGCAGAGGATATAGCAATCAGCCCCAGCATTTT.